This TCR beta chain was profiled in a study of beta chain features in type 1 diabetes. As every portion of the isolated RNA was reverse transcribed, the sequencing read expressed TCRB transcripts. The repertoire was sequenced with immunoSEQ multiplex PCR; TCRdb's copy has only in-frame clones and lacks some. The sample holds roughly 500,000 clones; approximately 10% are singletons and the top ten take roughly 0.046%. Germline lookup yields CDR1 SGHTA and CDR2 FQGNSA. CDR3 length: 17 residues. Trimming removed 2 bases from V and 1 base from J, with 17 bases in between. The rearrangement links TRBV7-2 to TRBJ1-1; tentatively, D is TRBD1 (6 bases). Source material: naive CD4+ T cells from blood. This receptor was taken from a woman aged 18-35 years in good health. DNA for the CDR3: TGTGCCAGCAGCTTATCTGGGGGGCGGTCCCAGAACACTGAAGCTTTCTTT. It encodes CASSLSGGRSQNTEAFF.